A single sample gave rise to the 14 T cell receptor beta chains below, sequenced in a study of Ad26.COV2.S vaccination and SARS-CoV-2 variants. Only in-frame clones appear in the TCRdb table, and some are missing; sequencing was by immunoSEQ multiplex PCR. The sample holds about 460,000 clones, roughly nine tenths seen once. Treatment meaning: roughly 20 received Ad26.COV2.S at low or high dose, single or two shots; 5 received placebo; per-sample allocation not given. Day 63 following the first vaccine or placebo injection was when the samples were taken. The sample here was peripheral blood, taken in a trial of Ad26.COV2.S vaccine versus placebo. These receptor sequences come from a person aged 18-60 years who received the Ad26.COV2.S COVID-19 vaccine or a placebo.

The CDR3 loop is CASSLFILSVGRGYTF. In DNA form, the CDR3 reads TGTGCCAGCAGCTTGTTTATCCTCTCGGTAGGACGAGGCTACACCTTC. The chain combines TRBV5-8 with TRBJ1-2; D remains unclear. V lost 1 base and J 8 bases, leaving 21 bases between the germline ends. Germline V gene lookup returns CDR1 SGHTS and CDR2 YDEGEE. The length of the CDR3 is 16 residues.

The chain couples TRBV4-1 to TRBJ2-1; 11 bases match TRBD2. Germline V gene sequence: CDR1 MGHRA, CDR2 YSYEKL. J lost 0 bases, V lost 3 bases, and 10 bases had no gene match. The CDR3 runs 19 residues. The CDR3 loop is CASSHDHIAGGSSYNEQFF. The CDR3 coding sequence is TGCGCCAGCAGCCATGACCACATAGCGGGAGGGAGCTCCTACAATGAGCAGTTCTTC.

This clone was seen more than once but under ten times. The chain couples TRBV28 to TRBJ1-5; no clear D gene. With 5 bases removed from V and 4 bases from J, the gap between germline ends came to 9 bases. The CDR3 consists of 13 residues. Germline CDR1 reads MDHEN; CDR2 reads SYDVKM. The CDR3 DNA reads as TGTGCCAGCAGTGGGATCACAAATCAGCCCCAGCATTTT. Its translation: CASSGITNQPQHF.

This chain connects TRBV27 to TRBJ2-7; 10 nucleotides agree with TRBD2. The CDR3 consists of 15 residues. Germline trimming cut 6 bases from V and 6 bases from J; bases unmatched to any gene: 11. CDR1 is MNHEY, CDR2 SMNVEV, per germline (reference sequence). This CDR3 is CASSLAGVGSGEQYF. CDR3 nucleotides: TGTGCCAGCAGCCTAGCGGGAGTCGGTTCGGGCGAGCAGTACTTC.

The chain's CDR3 is CASSSPLTSGGAGQFF. CDR3 bases: TGTGCCAGCAGCTCCCCATTGACTAGCGGGGGGGCCGGGCAGTTCTTC. The rearrangement uses TRBV7-9 and TRBJ2-1; 14 nucleotides align to TRBD2. The CDR3 is 16 amino acids. V shed 4 bases, J shed 12 bases, and the junction held 11 bases outside the gene matches. Germline loops: CDR1 SEHNR, CDR2 FQNEAQ (reference sequence).

The chain links TRBV28 to TRBJ1-4; D is possibly TRBD1 (6 bases). V was cut by 6 bases and J by 2 bases, with 13 bases left in between. This CDR3 is built from 15 residues. Germline V gene sequence: CDR1 MDHEN, CDR2 SYDVKM. Here the CDR3 reads CASSRRTATNEKLFF. DNA of the CDR3: TGTGCCAGCAGCAGGAGGACAGCCACTAATGAAAAACTGTTTTTT.

This clone was observed a single time. V gene TRBV3-1 (or the pseudogene TRBV3-2) combines with J gene TRBJ2-7; 8 positions agree with TRBD1. Germline loops: CDR1 LGHDT, CDR2 YNNKEL (reference sequence). With V trimmed by 0 bases and J by 6 bases, 10 bases remained unmatched. This CDR3 has 16 residues. This CDR3 reads CASSQDRGQEAREQYF. The CDR3 DNA sequence: TGTGCCAGCAGCCAAGATAGGGGACAGGAGGCTCGCGAGCAGTACTTC.

The rearrangement links TRBV11-2 to TRBJ1-1; possible D gene TRBD1, 6 bases. The V and J ends lost 4 bases and 4 bases respectively, with 16 bases between them. The germline gives CDR1 SGHAT, CDR2 FQNNGV. There are 15 residues in the CDR3. The CDR3 DNA reads TGTGCCAGCAGCTCTGTAGGGGGGGTCGGCACTGAAGCTTTCTTT. Its translation is CASSSVGGVGTEAFF.

The V gene is TRBV19, the J gene TRBJ2-7; D is unresolved. Per the germline V gene, CDR1 is LNHDA and CDR2 is SQIVND (reference sequence). The CDR3 totals 13 residues. Trimming stripped 5 bases from V and 2 bases from J, with 10 bases between. CDR3: CASSLAGPYEQYF. CDR3 coding DNA: TGTGCCAGTAGTTTGGCCGGGCCCTACGAGCAGTACTTC.

V gene TRBV9 combines with J gene TRBJ2-7, with a possible D match to TRBD1 (6 bases). The germline V gene has CDR1 SGDLS and CDR2 YYNGEE. V shed 0 bases and J shed 2 bases, with 12 bases lying between them. The CDR3 runs to 15 residues. Here the CDR3 reads CASSVATGSPYEQYF. The DNA for the CDR3 is TGTGCCAGCAGCGTAGCAACAGGGAGCCCCTACGAGCAGTACTTC.

Here the CDR3 reads CASSPPGGYEQYF. Written as DNA, the CDR3 is TGTGCCAGCAGCCCCCCCGGGGGTTACGAGCAGTACTTC. The chain is built from TRBV7-9 and TRBJ2-7, with D possibly matching TRBD2 (6 bases). Trimming left V 5 bases short and J 4 bases short, with 12 bases between. Germline-derived CDR1 and CDR2 are SEHNR and FQNEAQ (reference sequence). CDR3 length: 13 amino acids.

The chain carries TRBV7-2 and TRBJ2-1, with 10 nucleotides matching TRBD2. This CDR3 region has 15 residues. The germline V gene has CDR1 SGHTA and CDR2 FQGNSA. J gave up 9 bases and V 1 base, and 6 bases lay outside the gene matches. For the CDR3, the DNA is TGTGCCAGCAGCTTAGGTAGCGGGGGGTCTAGTGAGCAGTTCTTC. Its protein product is CASSLGSGGSSEQFF. The whole variable domain, remainder taken from reference TRBV7-2 and TRBJ2-1, is GAGVSQSPSNKVTEKGKDVELRCDPISGHTALYWYRQSLGQGLEFLIYFQGNSAPDKSGLPSDRFSAERTGGSVSTLTIQRTQQEDSAVYLCASSLGSGGSSEQFFGPGTRLTVL.

The J gene is TRBJ2-1, the V gene TRBV10-1, with 10 positions matching TRBD2. Germline V CDR1 and CDR2: WNHNN, SYGVQD (reference sequence). The CDR3 extends over 15 amino acids. After removal of 5 bases from V and 2 bases from J, the junction contained 3 bases not matched to a gene. For the CDR3, the DNA is TGCGCCAGCAGTTTAGCGGGAGGCCCCTACAATGAGCAGTTCTTC. Protein product: CASSLAGGPYNEQFF.

The chain has TRBV2 and TRBJ2-7; D is unclear. CDR1 is SNHLY, CDR2 FYNNEI, per germline. This CDR3 is built from 12 residues. V was cut by 7 bases and J by 4 bases, with 11 bases left in between. The CDR3 DNA sequence: TGTGCCAGCATGATCCGGGTTTACGAGCAGTACTTC. This codes for CASMIRVYEQYF.